This T cell receptor beta chain was observed in a study of beta chain features in type 1 diabetes. The wider study: Cells sorted and examined across all samples totaled nearly 110,000,000.

One heparinised draw of blood, averaging about 120 mL, came from each donor. A remark on this clone: Its target is not known.

CDR3 length equals 17 residues. Per the germline V gene, CDR1 is SNHLY and CDR2 is FYNNEI. V shed 6 bases, J shed 4 bases, and the junction held 16 bases outside the gene matches. Expressed TCRB transcripts got sequenced, as all isolated RNA was reverse transcribed. Reads from naive, central memory and regulatory T cell samples averaged about 3.3 million. TCRdb's table, derived via immunoSEQ multiplex PCR, lists solely in-frame clones and lacks some. The sample lists about 170,000 clones; 7.8% were seen once. Whole-study findings and limits: Shortening of TCRB CDR3s, moderate but significant, appeared in all four CD4+ subsets of Type 1 diabetes patients. Fewer junction insertions and more nucleotide deletions appeared in type 1 diabetes patients.

This rearrangement joins TRBV2 to TRBJ1-2; 8 nucleotides agree with TRBD1. The specimen sequenced was central memory CD4+ T cells from blood. The receptor was derived from a woman aged 40 to 49 with type 1 diabetes. CDR3 bases: TGTGCCAGCAGCCCCGTAACCGGACAGGGAATCCCCTATGGCTACACCTTC. Translation gives CASSPVTGQGIPYGYTF.